A single TCR beta chain is shown here with its context. The specificity of this receptor is unknown. Base qualities are not provided; no much larger clone lies one nucleotide away. The sample belongs to a study of T cell responses to AZD1222 COVID-19 vaccine (dated by TCRdb to the early 2020s). Describing the broader study: TCR sequencing covered about 230 trial participants: about 210 given two doses of AZD1222 and approximately 26 given two doses of MenACWY control vaccine. Enrollment into the trials was organized by age into subgroups of 18-55, 56-69 and 70-plus years, and those subgroups contained roughly 160, 29 and 62 TCR-sequenced participants, respectively. The full study reports these points: Reportedly, close to half of the unique spike-specific TCRs recognized epitopes lying outside the regions that are mutated in the B.1.351 and B.1.1.7 variants. Conclusions about previously exposed vaccinees are limited, since just six or seven AZD1222 recipients were seropositive for SARS-CoV-2 at baseline. CD4 TCRs associated with the vaccine covered the entire spike protein, and the dominant responses were in regions 160-218 and 743-854. Participants were mostly white British and included more females than males, and it was suggested by the authors that clonal diversity may have been underestimated. Because no samples from the day 14 peak response were available, repertoires could be characterized only after the peak T cell response. In the small 56-69-year group, the increase in depth fell short of significance, most likely because of low power. After two AZD1222 doses, both the breadth and the depth of spike-specific TCRs were significantly higher than at day 0 and than in MenACWY recipients.

The time point label of this sample denotes: about 28 days (+/-7) after the second vaccine dose. AZD1222 recipients with second doses at about 4 weeks or about 12 weeks were pooled, because spike-specific TCR depth and breadth did not differ between schedules. Vaccinee samples came from UK trials COV001 and COV002, including a single-blind randomized controlled phase 2/3 trial of AZD1222 (ChAdOx1 nCoV-19) in healthy adults. Trial participant PBMC samples were collected at day 0 and day 28 after the second dose for TCRbeta chain sequencing. The germline V gene (reference sequence) yields GTSNPN for CDR1 and SVGIG for CDR2. At the junction V is shortened by 0 bases and J by 4 bases; bases outside the gene matches: 4. The CDR3, from cysteine to phenylalanine, totals 14 residues. Just CDR3 DNA is preserved here, 42 bases in frame from base 1. The CDR3 regions of human TCRbeta chains were subjected to immunosequencing. The authors' pipeline ran thus. TCRs in the repertoires were matched against a reference library of SARS-CoV-2-specific TCRs that had been generated with the MIRA antigen-specificity platform. Breadth was defined as the fraction of unique TCRs that were SARS-CoV-2-associated. Depth was defined as the fraction of total T cells that were SARS-CoV-2-associated. Using the MIRA data, each spike-specific TCR was assigned both to the spike region to which the TCR was reactive and to a CD4 or CD8 class. Log10-transformed breadth and depth values were compared by one-way ANOVA with Sidak's multiple comparisons tests. This is the immuneACCESS table as TCRdb keeps it, with only in-frame sequences that have V and J called. A part of the clones is gone; compared with another copy, unresolved V genes explain less than half, and the rest is unexplained. The DNA gave D and trimming, while V, J and clone size come from that table. This sample comprises approximately 170,000 clones, around 88% of them detected only once. Of the sample, 11% is held by the ten largest clones.

This TCR derives from an adult who received the AZD1222 COVID-19 vaccine. In this chain, TRBV30 is recombined with TRBJ1-2; 8 nucleotides in the junction match TRBD1. Sequenced here: peripheral blood, sampled 28 days after the second AZD1222 dose. The CDR3 region has the sequence CAWSVTGGIYGYTF. At the DNA level, the sequence is TGTGCCTGGAGTGTAACAGGGGGGATCTATGGCTACACCTTC.